Listed here are 20 T cell receptor beta chains from one sample, sequenced in a study of regulatory T cells in long-lasting Graves disease. Arm-PCR of CDR3 regions and iRepertoire HTBI primers were the basis on which TCR beta libraries were built. TCRdb re-derived calls from the multiplex PCR reads in MiXCR, one entry per CDR3 protein. The profile shows 500,000 to 700,000 distinct CDR3 sequences, roughly 15% of them singletons. This sample's time point: newly diagnosed GD, antithyroid drugs for less than 3 months. From PBMCs, RNA was extracted and then used to make the TCR library. These records were also assigned to another study, of T cells in Graves' hyperthyroidism and ophthalmopathy.

The sequenced sample was peripheral blood mononuclear cells (PBMCs), obtained at new diagnosis, from a patient treated with antithyroid drugs. The source of these receptors is a woman between 25 and 40 years old with Graves disease.

V is TRBV11-2 and J is TRBJ2-1, with 8 bases that match TRBD2. V shed 3 bases, J shed 8 bases, and the junction held 12 bases outside the gene matches. The CDR3 contains 16 residues. Germline V gene data show CDR1 as SGHAT and CDR2 as FQNNGV. The CDR3, as DNA: TGTGCCAGCAGCTTGGGTCGTCTAGCGGGTGTCGATGAGCAGTTCTTC. It codes for CASSLGRLAGVDEQFF. Full variable domain (rest looked up from reference TRBV11-2 and TRBJ2-1): EAGVAQSPRYKIIEKRQSVAFWCNPISGHATLYWYQQILGQGPKLLIQFQNNGVVDDSQLPKDRFSAERLKGVDSTLKIQPAKLEDSAVYLCASSLGRLAGVDEQFFGPGTRLTVL.

The V and J genes are TRBV24-1 and TRBJ2-3; tentatively, D is TRBD1 (5 bases). This CDR3 spans 12 amino acids. Germline V CDR1 and CDR2: KGHDR, SFDVKD. V lost 7 bases, J lost 7 bases, and 11 bases lay in between. DNA of the CDR3: TGTGCCACCAGGGACCAGGGTCATACGCAGTATTTT. As protein: CATRDQGHTQYF.

The chain employs TRBV18 and TRBJ1-4; a weak D match, TRBD1 (5 bases). The CDR3 totals 14 residues. Germline CDR1 is KGHSH and CDR2 is LQKENI. V lost 6 bases and J lost 4, with 12 bases in between. CDR3 amino acids: CASSPTRGNEKLFF. In nucleotides, the CDR3 is TGTGCCAGCTCCCCTACGAGGGGTAATGAAAAACTGTTTTTT.

This chain connects TRBV30 to TRBJ2-1; either TRBD1 or TRBD2 may fit D (5 bases each). CDR3 length equals 14 residues. Germline V gene sequence: CDR1 GTSNPN, CDR2 SVGIG (reference sequence). V lost 5 bases, J lost 9 bases, and 20 bases lay in between. The chain's CDR3 is CAWAEGNSDGEQFF. Written as DNA, the CDR3 is TGTGCCTGGGCAGAGGGGAACAGCGATGGTGAGCAGTTCTTC.

The chain is built from TRBV4-2 and TRBJ2-2, with D tentatively TRBD2 (5 bases). This CDR3 is built from 14 residues. Deletions cut 4 bases from V and 2 bases from J, with 8 bases between. Germline V lookup: CDR1 LGHNA, CDR2 YNFKEQ. The chain's CDR3 is CASSPGFNTGELFF. CDR3 DNA sequence: TGTGCCAGCAGCCCGGGATTCAACACCGGGGAGCTGTTTTTT.

The chain has TRBV20-1 and TRBJ2-2; 10 nucleotides line up with TRBD1. J lost 7 bases, V lost 5 bases, and 7 bases had no gene match. Germline loops: CDR1 DFQATT, CDR2 SNEGSKA (reference sequence). This CDR3 spans 14 amino acids. The CDR3 DNA is TGCAGTGCTGAGACAGGGGGCCTGGGCGGGGAGCTGTTTTTT. It codes for CSAETGGLGGELFF.

This clonotype has at least ten counts. The CDR3: CASRTGTGGTEAFF. CDR3 DNA: TGTGCCAGCAGAACCGGGACAGGGGGCACTGAAGCTTTCTTT. The rearrangement links TRBV6-1 to TRBJ1-1; 11 bases map to TRBD1. Trimming removed 6 bases from V and 4 bases from J; junction bases left unmatched: 4. The CDR3 is 14 amino acids. Germline loops: CDR1 MNHNS, CDR2 SASEGT.

The V gene is TRBV5-6, the J gene TRBJ2-3, with 7 bases aligning to TRBD1. J gave up 0 bases and V 0 bases, and 4 bases lay outside the gene matches. This CDR3 contains 16 residues. Per germline, CDR1 SGHDT and CDR2 YYEEEE. The CDR3, as DNA: TGTGCCAGCAGCTTGGGGATGGGACAGAGCACAGATACGCAGTATTTT. Translated: CASSLGMGQSTDTQYF.

This clonotype was counted at least ten times. The gene calls are TRBV6-2 or TRBV6-3 and TRBJ2-7; the match to TRBD2 covers 13 bases. The germline gives CDR1 MNHEY, CDR2 SVGEGT. CDR3 length: 17 residues. Germline trimming cut 2 bases from V and 5 bases from J; bases unmatched to any gene: 9. CDR3 protein: CASSYKFGTSGTHEQYF. In DNA form, the CDR3 reads TGTGCCAGCAGTTACAAATTTGGGACTAGCGGGACTCACGAGCAGTACTTC.

This chain joins TRBV5-6 and TRBJ2-7; D remains ambiguous. Germline lookup yields CDR1 SGHDT and CDR2 YYEEEE. V lost 4 bases and J 6 bases, leaving 11 bases between the germline ends. This CDR3 spans 12 amino acids. The CDR3 nucleotides read TGTGCCAGCAGCGGGCTTCGAGCCGAGCAGTACTTC. Translation: CASSGLRAEQYF.

This chain uses TRBV30 with TRBJ1-5, with D unclear. V was shortened by 0 bases and J by 4 bases, with 7 bases between the two germline ends. CDR1 and CDR2 from the germline V gene are GTSNPN and SVGIG (reference sequence). The CDR3 covers 13 residues. In nucleotides, the CDR3 is TGTGCCTGGAGTGTAGGGCCTAATCAGCCCCAGCATTTT. Protein: CAWSVGPNQPQHF. The full variable domain, completed using reference TRBV30 and TRBJ1-5, is SQTIHQWPATLVQPVGSPLSLECTVEGTSNPNLYWYRQAAGRGLQLLFYSVGIGQISSEVPQNLSASRPQDRQFILSSKKLLLSDSGFYLCAWSVGPNQPQHFGDGTRLSIL.

The chain recombines TRBV6-1 with TRBJ1-5; D gene ambiguous. The CDR3 extends over 13 amino acids. V gave up 2 bases and J gave up 12 bases, with 14 bases separating them. CDR1 is MNHNS and CDR2 is SASEGT in the germline V gene. CDR3 amino acids: CASSERVHSYQHF. In DNA form, the CDR3 reads TGTGCCAGCAGTGAAAGGGTCCACAGCTACCAGCATTTT.

The chain combines TRBV2 with TRBJ1-3, with no clear D. V was shortened by 3 bases and J by 5 bases, with 11 bases between the two germline ends. CDR1 and CDR2 (germline): SNHLY, FYNNEI. The CDR3 is made up of 14 amino acids. The CDR3 DNA follows: TGTGCCAGCAGTGAGGAGGGAGGTCGAAACACCATATATTTT. Amino acid sequence: CASSEEGGRNTIYF.

This clonotype was observed at least ten times. V is TRBV9 and J is TRBJ2-3, with 9 nucleotides matching TRBD1. V gave up 3 bases and J gave up 5 bases; unmatched junction bases: 7. The CDR3 runs 15 residues. Germline V gene sequence: CDR1 SGDLS, CDR2 YYNGEE. DNA of the CDR3: TGTGCCAGCAGCGGATGGGACAGGGAAAGAGATACGCAGTATTTT. It is translated as CASSGWDRERDTQYF.

The chain has TRBV19 and TRBJ1-5, with a possible D match to TRBD1 (5 bases). Germline V CDR1 and CDR2: LNHDA, SQIVND (reference sequence). This CDR3 region has 17 residues. Deletions cut 6 bases from V and 0 bases from J, with 18 bases between. CDR3 amino acids: CASSRQSALYSNQPQHF. DNA for the CDR3: TGTGCCAGTAGCCGACAGTCAGCCCTCTATAGCAATCAGCCCCAGCATTTT.

This clonotype was seen repeatedly, ten times or more. This rearrangement joins TRBV27 to TRBJ2-2, with 10 bases that match TRBD2. CDR1 is MNHEY and CDR2 is SMNVEV in the germline V gene (reference sequence). The CDR3 length is 17 residues. With 3 bases clipped from V and 4 bases from J, the junction kept 8 bases outside the gene matches. CDR3 sequence (DNA): TGTGCCAGCAGTTTTGCTAGCGGGAGTCGGAGCACCGGGGAGCTGTTTTTT. Translating it yields CASSFASGSRSTGELFF.

This clonotype was detected many times. J is TRBJ1-5 and V is TRBV2; the D gene is possibly TRBD1 (6 bases). The CDR3 spans 14 residues. V was pared by 7 bases and J by 7 bases, with 17 bases between. The germline V gene encodes CDR1 SNHLY and CDR2 FYNNEI. The chain's CDR3 is CASTDQGQGQPQHF. In DNA, the CDR3 is TGTGCCAGCACCGATCAGGGGCAGGGGCAGCCCCAGCATTTT.

This clonotype showed up many times. The chain recombines TRBV20-1 with TRBJ2-1, with D possibly being TRBD1 or TRBD2 (5 bases each). CDR3 length: 15 amino acids. CDR1 is DFQATT, CDR2 SNEGSKA, per germline (reference sequence). Trimming stripped 4 bases from V and 7 bases from J, with 20 bases between. CDR3: CSAIGTRGVGNEQFF. Here the CDR3 DNA reads TGCAGTGCTATCGGGACGCGAGGGGTTGGGAATGAGCAGTTCTTC.

This clonotype occurred a few times. Because it lacks the conserved phenylalanine or tryptophan at the end, this CDR3 is likely a read error. The chain joins TRBV6-9 to TRBJ1-2; a weak D match, TRBD1 (5 bases). The CDR3 spans 15 residues. The germline gives CDR1 MNHGY, CDR2 SVAAGI. Trimming stripped 3 bases from V and 8 bases from J, with 19 bases between. CDR3 DNA sequence: TGTGCCAGCAGTTACCTGCAGGGTATCGCGTCGGGCTACACCTCC. This sequence encodes CASSYLQGIASGYTS.

This chain connects TRBV3-1 to TRBJ1-2, with D unresolved. The CDR3 consists of 12 residues. V lost 4 bases to trimming and J lost 7 bases, with 10 bases between them. Germline CDR1 is LGHDT and CDR2 is YNNKEL (reference sequence). In DNA, the CDR3 is TGTGCCAGCAGCCCCGCCGGAGTTGGCTACACCTTC. This codes for CASSPAGVGYTF.